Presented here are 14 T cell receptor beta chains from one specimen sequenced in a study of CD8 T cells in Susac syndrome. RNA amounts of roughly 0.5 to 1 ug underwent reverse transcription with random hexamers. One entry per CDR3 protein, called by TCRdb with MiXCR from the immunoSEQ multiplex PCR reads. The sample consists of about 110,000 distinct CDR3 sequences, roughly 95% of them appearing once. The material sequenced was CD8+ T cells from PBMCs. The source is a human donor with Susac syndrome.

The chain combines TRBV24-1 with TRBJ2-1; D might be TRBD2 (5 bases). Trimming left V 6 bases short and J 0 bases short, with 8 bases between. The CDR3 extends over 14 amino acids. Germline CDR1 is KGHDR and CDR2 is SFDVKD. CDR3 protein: CATSSGSSYNEQFF. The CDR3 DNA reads TGTGCCACCAGTAGTGGGAGCTCCTACAATGAGCAGTTCTTC.

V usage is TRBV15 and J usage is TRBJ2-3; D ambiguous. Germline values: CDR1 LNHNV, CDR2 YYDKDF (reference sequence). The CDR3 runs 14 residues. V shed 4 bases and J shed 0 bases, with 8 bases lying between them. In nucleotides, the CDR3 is TGTGCCACCAGCATCACAGCTAGCACAGATACGCAGTATTTT. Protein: CATSITASTDTQYF. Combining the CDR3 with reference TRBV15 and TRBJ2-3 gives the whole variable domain DAMVIQNPRYQVTQFGKPVTLSCSQTLNHNVMYWYQQKSSQAPKLLFHYYDKDFNNEADTPDNFQSRRPNTSFCFLDIRSPGLGDTAMYLCATSITASTDTQYFGPGTRLTVL.

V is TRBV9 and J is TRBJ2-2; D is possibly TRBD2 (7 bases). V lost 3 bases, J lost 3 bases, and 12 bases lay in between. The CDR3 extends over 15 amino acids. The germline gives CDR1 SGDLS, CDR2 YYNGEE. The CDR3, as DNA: TGTGCCAGCAGCGCCGGGGGGCTGGACACCGGGGAGCTGTTTTTT. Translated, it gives CASSAGGLDTGELFF.

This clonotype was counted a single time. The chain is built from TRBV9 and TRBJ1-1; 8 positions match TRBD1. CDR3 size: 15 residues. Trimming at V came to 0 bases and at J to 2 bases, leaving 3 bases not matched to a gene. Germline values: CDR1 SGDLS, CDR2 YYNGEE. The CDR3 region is CASSVGTGSNTEAFF. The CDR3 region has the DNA TGTGCCAGCAGCGTAGGGACAGGGTCCAACACTGAAGCTTTCTTT.

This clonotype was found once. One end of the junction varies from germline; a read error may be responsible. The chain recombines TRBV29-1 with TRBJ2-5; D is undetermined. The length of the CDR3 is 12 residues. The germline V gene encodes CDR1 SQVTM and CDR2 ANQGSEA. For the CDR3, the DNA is TGCAGCGTTGACCGCCCCCAAGGGACCCAGTACTTC. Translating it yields CSVDRPQGTQYF.

Here the CDR3 reads CASSYSGGGGSSYNSPLHF. Here the CDR3 DNA reads TGTGCCAGCAGTTACTCAGGAGGGGGCGGTAGCTCCTATAATTCACCCCTCCACTTT. The rearrangement uses TRBV6-5 and TRBJ1-6, with 7 nucleotides matching TRBD1. This CDR3 contains 19 residues. Trimming at V came to 0 bases and at J to 0 bases, leaving 8 bases not matched to a gene. Germline-derived CDR1 and CDR2 are MNHEY and SVGAGI.

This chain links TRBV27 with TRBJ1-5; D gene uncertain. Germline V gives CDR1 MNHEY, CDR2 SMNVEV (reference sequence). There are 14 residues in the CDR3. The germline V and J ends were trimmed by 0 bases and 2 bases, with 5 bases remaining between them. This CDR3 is CASSLSRGNQPQHF. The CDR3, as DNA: TGTGCCAGCAGTTTATCGAGGGGCAATCAGCCCCAGCATTTT.

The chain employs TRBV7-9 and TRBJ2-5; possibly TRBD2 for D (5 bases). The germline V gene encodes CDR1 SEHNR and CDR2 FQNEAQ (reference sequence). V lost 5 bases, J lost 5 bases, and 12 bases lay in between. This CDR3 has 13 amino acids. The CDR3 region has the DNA TGTGCCAGCAGCCCCCCCGGGGATGAGACCCAGTACTTC. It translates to CASSPPGDETQYF.

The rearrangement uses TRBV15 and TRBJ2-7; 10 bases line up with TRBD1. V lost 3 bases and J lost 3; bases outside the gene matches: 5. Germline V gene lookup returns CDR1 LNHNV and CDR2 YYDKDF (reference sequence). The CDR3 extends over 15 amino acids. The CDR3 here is CATSSRTGGYYEQYF. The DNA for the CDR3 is TGTGCCACCAGCAGCCGGACAGGGGGGTACTACGAGCAGTACTTC.

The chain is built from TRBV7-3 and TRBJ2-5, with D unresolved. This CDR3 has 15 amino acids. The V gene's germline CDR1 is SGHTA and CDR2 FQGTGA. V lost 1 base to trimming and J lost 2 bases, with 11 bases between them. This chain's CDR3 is CASSLRIGQQETQYF. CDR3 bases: TGTGCCAGCAGCTTAAGGATCGGGCAGCAAGAGACCCAGTACTTC.

The CDR3 loop reads CASSYSGGDTNTGELFF. CDR3 nucleotides: TGTGCCAGCAGTTACAGCGGGGGGGACACGAACACCGGGGAGCTGTTTTTT. The chain combines TRBV6-5 with TRBJ2-2, with 10 bases that match TRBD2. After removal of 2 bases from V and 0 bases from J, the junction contained 3 bases not matched to a gene. In germline, CDR1 is MNHEY, CDR2 SVGAGI. This CDR3 contains 17 residues.

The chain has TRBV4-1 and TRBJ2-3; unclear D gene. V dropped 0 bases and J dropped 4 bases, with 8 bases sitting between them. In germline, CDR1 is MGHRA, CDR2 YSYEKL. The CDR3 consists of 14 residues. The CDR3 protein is CASSQEMIADTQYF. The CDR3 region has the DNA TGCGCCAGCAGCCAAGAGATGATAGCAGATACGCAGTATTTT.

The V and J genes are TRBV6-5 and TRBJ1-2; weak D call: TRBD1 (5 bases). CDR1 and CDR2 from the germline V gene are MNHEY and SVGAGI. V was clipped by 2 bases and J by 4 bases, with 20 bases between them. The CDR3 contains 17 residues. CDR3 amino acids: CASSYTLGAGAGYGYTF. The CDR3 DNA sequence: TGTGCCAGCAGTTACACCTTAGGGGCCGGAGCGGGCTATGGCTACACCTTC.

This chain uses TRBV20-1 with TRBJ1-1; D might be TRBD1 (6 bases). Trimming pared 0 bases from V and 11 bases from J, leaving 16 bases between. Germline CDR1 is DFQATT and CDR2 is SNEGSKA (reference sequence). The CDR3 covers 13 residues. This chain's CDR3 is CSARDRRDTQAFF. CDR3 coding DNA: TGCAGTGCTAGAGATAGAAGGGACACCCAGGCTTTCTTT.